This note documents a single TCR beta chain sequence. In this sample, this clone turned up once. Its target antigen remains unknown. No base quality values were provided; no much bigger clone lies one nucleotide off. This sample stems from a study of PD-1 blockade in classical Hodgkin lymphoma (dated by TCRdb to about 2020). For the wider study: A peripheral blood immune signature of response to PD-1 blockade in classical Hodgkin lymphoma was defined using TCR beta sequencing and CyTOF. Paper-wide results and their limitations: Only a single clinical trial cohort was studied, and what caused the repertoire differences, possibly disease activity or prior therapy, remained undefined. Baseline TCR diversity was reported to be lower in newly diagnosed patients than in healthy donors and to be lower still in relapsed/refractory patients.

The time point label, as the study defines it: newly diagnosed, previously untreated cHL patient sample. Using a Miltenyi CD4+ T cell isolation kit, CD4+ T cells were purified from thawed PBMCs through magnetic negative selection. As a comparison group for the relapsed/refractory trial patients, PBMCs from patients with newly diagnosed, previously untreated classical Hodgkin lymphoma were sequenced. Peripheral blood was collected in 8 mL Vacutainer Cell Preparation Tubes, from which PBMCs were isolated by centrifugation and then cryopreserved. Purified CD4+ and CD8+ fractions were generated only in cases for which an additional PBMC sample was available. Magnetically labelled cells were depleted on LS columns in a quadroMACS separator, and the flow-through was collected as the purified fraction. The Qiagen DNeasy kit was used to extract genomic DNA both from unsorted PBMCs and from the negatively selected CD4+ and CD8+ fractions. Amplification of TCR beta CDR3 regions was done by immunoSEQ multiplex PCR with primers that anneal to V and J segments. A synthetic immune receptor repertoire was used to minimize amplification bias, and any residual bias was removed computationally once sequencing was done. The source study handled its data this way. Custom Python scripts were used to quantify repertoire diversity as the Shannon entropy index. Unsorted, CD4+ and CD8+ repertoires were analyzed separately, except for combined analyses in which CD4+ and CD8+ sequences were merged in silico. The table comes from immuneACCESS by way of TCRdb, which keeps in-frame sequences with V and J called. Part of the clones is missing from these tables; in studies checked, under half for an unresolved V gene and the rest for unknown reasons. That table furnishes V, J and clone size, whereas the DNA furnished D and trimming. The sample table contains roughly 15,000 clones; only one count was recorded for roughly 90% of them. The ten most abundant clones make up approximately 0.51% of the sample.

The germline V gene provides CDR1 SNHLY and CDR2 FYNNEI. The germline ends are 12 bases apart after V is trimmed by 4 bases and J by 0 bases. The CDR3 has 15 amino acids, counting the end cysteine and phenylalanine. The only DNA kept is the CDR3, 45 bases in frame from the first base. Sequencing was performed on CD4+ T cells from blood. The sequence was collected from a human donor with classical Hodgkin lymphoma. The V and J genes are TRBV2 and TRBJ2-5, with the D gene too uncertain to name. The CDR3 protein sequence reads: CASSVGGTYQETQYF. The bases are TGTGCCAGCAGTGTTGGCGGCACGTACCAAGAGACCCAGTACTTC.